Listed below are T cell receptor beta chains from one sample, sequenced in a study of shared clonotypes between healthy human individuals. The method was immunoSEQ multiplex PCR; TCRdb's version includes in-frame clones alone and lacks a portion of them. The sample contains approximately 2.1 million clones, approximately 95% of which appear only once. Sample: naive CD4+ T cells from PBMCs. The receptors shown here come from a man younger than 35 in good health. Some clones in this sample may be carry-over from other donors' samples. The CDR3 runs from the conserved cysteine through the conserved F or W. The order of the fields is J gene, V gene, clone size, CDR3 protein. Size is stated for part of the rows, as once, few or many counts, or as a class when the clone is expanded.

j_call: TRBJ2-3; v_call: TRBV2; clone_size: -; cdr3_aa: CASARLGAQTDTQYF
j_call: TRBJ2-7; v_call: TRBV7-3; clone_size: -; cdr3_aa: CASSRSGGSSYEQYF
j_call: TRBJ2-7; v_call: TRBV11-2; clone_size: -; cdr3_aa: CASSISPLWGYEQYF
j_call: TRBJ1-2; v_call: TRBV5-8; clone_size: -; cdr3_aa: CASSPYPGTGTGYTF
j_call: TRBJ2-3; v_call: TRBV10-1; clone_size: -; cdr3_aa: CASSGIRQASTDTQYF
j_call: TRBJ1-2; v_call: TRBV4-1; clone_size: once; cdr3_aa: CASSQEGQTAGYGYTF
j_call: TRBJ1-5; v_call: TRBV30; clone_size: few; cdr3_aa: CAWSRGSVNQPQHF
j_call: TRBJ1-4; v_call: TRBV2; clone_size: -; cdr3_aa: CASSVLTGFGELFF
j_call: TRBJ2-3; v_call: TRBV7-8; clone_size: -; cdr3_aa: CASSLVSGLGTDTQYF
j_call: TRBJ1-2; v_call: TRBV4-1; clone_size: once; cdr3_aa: CASSQVAGTYGYTF
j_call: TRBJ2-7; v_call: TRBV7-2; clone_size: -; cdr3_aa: CASSLLAGGYEQYF
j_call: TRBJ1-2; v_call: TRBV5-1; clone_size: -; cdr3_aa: CASSSRTGGDYGYTF
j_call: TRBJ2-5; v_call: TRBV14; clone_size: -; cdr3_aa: CASSQVWGRETQYF
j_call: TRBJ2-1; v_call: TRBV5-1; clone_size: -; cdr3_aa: CASSLDNRQVVYNEQFF
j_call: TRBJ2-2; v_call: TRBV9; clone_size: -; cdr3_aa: CASSAGTSAGELFF
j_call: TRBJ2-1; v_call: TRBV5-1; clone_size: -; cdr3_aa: CASHRGNLINNEQFF
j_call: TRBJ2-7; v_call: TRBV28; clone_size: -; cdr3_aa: CASTTRDSRGSYEQYF
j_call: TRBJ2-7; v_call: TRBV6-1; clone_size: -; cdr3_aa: CASSRGPEQYF
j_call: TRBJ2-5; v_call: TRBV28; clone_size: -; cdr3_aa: CASSPLDSQETQYF
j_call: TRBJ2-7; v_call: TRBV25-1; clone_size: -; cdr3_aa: CASSSDRYEQYF
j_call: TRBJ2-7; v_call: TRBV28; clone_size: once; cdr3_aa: CASSSSGASGRYEQYF
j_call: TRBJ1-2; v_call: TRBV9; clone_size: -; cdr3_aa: CASSDRGNNYGYTF
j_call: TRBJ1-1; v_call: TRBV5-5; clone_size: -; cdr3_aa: CASSLVVRALDTEAFF
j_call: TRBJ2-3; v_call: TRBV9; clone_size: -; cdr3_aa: CASSVLVGGDTQYF
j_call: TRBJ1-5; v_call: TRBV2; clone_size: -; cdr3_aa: CASSTGGRHQPQHF
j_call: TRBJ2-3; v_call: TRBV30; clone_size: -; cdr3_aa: CAWRPDRVTDTQYF
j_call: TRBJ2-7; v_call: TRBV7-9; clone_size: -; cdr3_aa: CASSSASRGGEQYF